Following are 18 T cell receptor beta chains from one sample sequenced in a study of T-cell reconstitution after alpha-beta-depleted transplantation in children. A library of TCRbeta sequences, prepared with unique molecular identifiers, was generated. TCRdb re-derived calls from the PCR reads in MiXCR, one entry per CDR3 protein. In the table there are 130,000 or so distinct CDR3 sequences, about 9.6% of which are singletons. Sequencing was performed on PBMCs, mostly from graft donor cells, taken 180 days after TCRalphabeta/CD19-depleted stem cell transplant. These receptors all stem from a girl under three years old who had a stem cell transplant for combined immunodeficiency, so the T cells may come from the graft donor.

This clonotype was seen only a few times. The genes are TRBV11-2 and TRBJ2-7; tentatively, D is TRBD1 (5 bases). V was pared by 4 bases and J by 3 bases, with 13 bases between. The CDR3 sequence is 14 residues long. The germline V gene has CDR1 SGHAT and CDR2 FQNNGV. The CDR3 nucleotides are TGTGCCAGCAGCTCCCTTACAGGAGTCTACGAGCAGTACTTC. Protein: CASSSLTGVYEQYF.

This clonotype was seen many times. V and J are TRBV29-1 and TRBJ2-4, with D possibly TRBD1 on 6 matching bases. CDR1 SQVTM and CDR2 ANQGSEA come from the germline V gene. The CDR3 covers 12 residues. V was cut by 0 bases and J by 9 bases, with 9 bases left in between. CDR3 region: CSVEEGRGIQYF. As DNA, the CDR3 is TGCAGCGTTGAAGAGGGCAGGGGCATTCAGTACTTC.

V and J are TRBV12-3 or TRBV12-4 and TRBJ2-7; perhaps TRBD2 as D (5 bases). The CDR3 loop spans 15 amino acids. Trimming took off 0 bases at V and 6 bases at J, with 15 bases between the two ends. The CDR3 region is CASSLAGEGWREQYF. Here the CDR3 DNA reads TGTGCCAGCAGTTTAGCCGGGGAAGGTTGGCGCGAGCAGTACTTC.

The CDR3 DNA follows: TGTGCCAGCAGTCTCGACAGTTTTAGCACAGATACGCAGTATTTT. It yields the protein CASSLDSFSTDTQYF. The chain carries TRBV28 and TRBJ2-3; maybe TRBD1 (5 bases). The CDR3 has 15 residues. V lost 5 bases and J lost 0, with 12 bases in between. The germline V gene encodes CDR1 MDHEN and CDR2 SYDVKM.

Comment on this clonotype: One junction end does not reproduce the germline sequence, and a read error may be involved. V and J are TRBV5-6 and TRBJ2-7, with TRBD2 as a possible D gene (5 bases). This CDR3 has 13 amino acids. Germline values: CDR1 SGHDT, CDR2 YYEEEE. CDR3 region: CARSPGVSCEQYF. DNA for the CDR3: TGTGCCAGGAGCCCCGGGGTTTCCTGCGAGCAGTACTTC.

This chain joins TRBV10-3 and TRBJ2-7; D possibly corresponds to TRBD1 (5 bases). Germline V gene data show CDR1 as ENHRY and CDR2 as SYGVKD. V lost 3 bases and J lost 4, with 16 bases in between. This CDR3 comprises 15 residues. The chain's CDR3 is CAISERGQARYEQYF. The CDR3, as DNA: TGTGCCATCAGTGAAAGAGGACAAGCCCGATACGAGCAGTACTTC.

This clonotype was observed a few times. V gene TRBV20-1 combines with J gene TRBJ2-3; 10 bases are shared with TRBD2. The V gene end was trimmed by 4 bases and the J gene end by 4 bases; junction bases not matched to a gene: 8. CDR1 is DFQATT, CDR2 SNEGSKA, per germline (reference sequence). The CDR3 covers 15 residues. The DNA of the CDR3 is TGCAGTGCTACTAGCGGGAGCAGGGACGCAGATACGCAGTATTTT. Its protein is CSATSGSRDADTQYF.

This clonotype was detected only a few times. The chain recombines TRBV9 with TRBJ2-7; D not resolved. The germline V and J ends were trimmed by 0 bases and 3 bases, with 7 bases remaining between them. CDR3 size: 13 residues. CDR1 is SGDLS and CDR2 is YYNGEE in the germline V gene. DNA of the CDR3: TGTGCCAGCAGCGTAGATGAAGACTACGAGCAGTACTTC. It translates to CASSVDEDYEQYF.

Only a few counts were recorded for this clonotype. J is TRBJ2-7 and V is TRBV25-1; no firm D call. Looked up from germline, CDR1 is MGHDK and CDR2 is SYGVNS. The CDR3 is made up of 11 amino acids. Trimming took off 3 bases at V and 4 bases at J, with 4 bases between the two ends. The DNA of the CDR3 is TGTGCCAGCAGTGACCTGTACGAGCAGTACTTC. Its translation: CASSDLYEQYF.

This clonotype was observed a few times. The rearrangement joins TRBV9 to TRBJ2-5; weak D call: TRBD2 (5 bases). The CDR3 contains 12 residues. CDR1 SGDLS and CDR2 YYNGEE come from the germline V gene. Trimming cost V 4 bases and J 5 bases, with 9 bases left between them. The CDR3 sequence: CASSTRGETQYF. CDR3 DNA sequence: TGTGCCAGCAGCACCCGAGGGGAGACCCAGTACTTC.

This clonotype was seen only a few times. The rearrangement uses TRBV12-3 or TRBV12-4 and TRBJ2-7; D is ambiguous. V lost 6 bases, J lost 2 bases, and 14 bases lay in between. The CDR3 totals 14 residues. The CDR3 here is CASSPLPGAYEQYF. The CDR3 coding sequence is TGTGCCAGCAGCCCCCTTCCTGGAGCCTACGAGCAGTACTTC.

As to this clonotype: Because the CDR3 is missing its conserved closing phenylalanine or tryptophan, this is likely a read error. The V call is TRBV7-2, the J call TRBJ1-2, with D unresolved. V shed 4 bases and J shed 4 bases, with 19 bases lying between them. Germline CDR1 reads SGHTA; CDR2 reads FQGNSA. The CDR3 is made up of 16 amino acids. The DNA of the CDR3 is TGTGCCAGCAGCTCACAGCCCTTAGACCGAGGCTATGGCTACACCTTG. Its protein is CASSSQPLDRGYGYTL.

The table lists this clonotype with a few counts. The rearrangement links TRBV27 to TRBJ1-5; unclear D gene. The CDR3 consists of 16 residues. Trimming cost V 4 bases and J 5 bases, with 18 bases left between them. Germline lookup yields CDR1 MNHEY and CDR2 SMNVEV (reference sequence). CDR3: CASSSSEGSWDQPQHF. Here the CDR3 DNA reads TGTGCCAGCAGTTCCAGCGAAGGGTCATGGGATCAGCCCCAGCATTTT.

V is TRBV7-2 and J is TRBJ2-1; 12 nucleotides agree with TRBD1. The CDR3 runs 14 residues. J gave up 15 bases and V 5 bases, and 11 bases lay outside the gene matches. Germline-derived CDR1 and CDR2 are SGHTA and FQGNSA. CDR3 nucleotide sequence: TGTGCCAGCAGCCCGGGGACAGGGGGCCTCTCCAGGTTCTTC. This gives the protein CASSPGTGGLSRFF.

In this sample, this clonotype turned up many times. The chain joins TRBV5-6 to TRBJ2-1; D gene unclear. The V end was cut by 1 base, the J end by 4 bases, with 6 bases between. The germline gives CDR1 SGHDT, CDR2 YYEEEE. The CDR3 is made up of 13 amino acids. CDR3 residues: CASSLRVYNEQFF. CDR3 DNA: TGTGCCAGCAGCTTGCGAGTGTACAATGAGCAGTTCTTC. Variable domain in full (rest from reference TRBV5-6 and TRBJ2-1): DAGVTQSPTHLIKTRGQQVTLRCSPKSGHDTVSWYQQALGQGPQFIFQYYEEEERQRGNFPDRFSGHQFPNYSSELNVNALLLGDSALYLCASSLRVYNEQFFGPGTRLTVL.

This CDR3 is CASRGRMNTEAFF. The CDR3, as DNA: TGTGCCAGCCGGGGACGGATGAACACTGAAGCTTTCTTT. The chain combines TRBV6-2 or TRBV6-3 with TRBJ1-1, with D possibly matching TRBD1 (5 bases). CDR1 MNHEY and CDR2 SVGEGT come from the germline V gene. The CDR3 is 13 amino acids. Trimming shortened V by 8 bases and J by 0 bases, and 10 bases separated the two germline ends.

The V gene is TRBV5-5, the J gene TRBJ2-3, with a possible D match to TRBD2 (5 bases). The V and J ends lost 4 bases and 5 bases respectively, with 20 bases between them. Germline V gives CDR1 SGHKS, CDR2 YYEKEE (reference sequence). This CDR3 spans 16 amino acids. This CDR3 is CASSPQGPSRKDTQYF. CDR3 nucleotide sequence: TGTGCCAGCAGCCCCCAAGGGCCTAGCAGAAAAGATACGCAGTATTTT.

Only a few counts were recorded for this clonotype. The chain couples TRBV19 to TRBJ2-7; the D is unclear. V was trimmed by 0 bases and J by 2 bases, leaving 14 bases between them. CDR3 length: 16 residues. The germline CDR1 and CDR2 sequences are LNHDA and SQIVND (reference sequence). This CDR3 reads CASSIDVVRSAYEQYF. The CDR3 DNA is TGTGCCAGTAGTATAGATGTGGTTCGGTCCGCCTACGAGCAGTACTTC.